The rows below give T cell receptor beta chains drawn from one sample of a study of early T cells in non-severe SARS-CoV-2 infection. One entry per CDR3 protein, called by TCRdb with MiXCR from the 5' RACE reads. The sample contains some 59,000 distinct CDR3 sequences, around 10% of which appear only once. The sequences come from whole blood, collected at baseline. All receptors come from an adult who was a healthcare worker with PCR-confirmed SARS-CoV-2 infection or an uninfected control (not recorded which). CDR3s include the opening cysteine and the closing phenylalanine or tryptophan. The D gene is left open where the match is weak. Where a row states a size, it is once, few, many or the class of an expanded clone; other rows omit it.

CDR3 DNA,CDR3 protein,V gene,D gene,J gene,clone size,CDR3 length
TGTGCCAGCAAAGGGGCGGGACTAGCTGGGGATACGCAGTATTTT,CASKGAGLAGDTQYF,TRBV6-6,TRBD2,TRBJ2-3,NA,15
TGTGCCAGCAGCTGGGCCGACAGCTCCACAGATACGCAGTATTTT,CASSWADSSTDTQYF,TRBV7-9,NA,TRBJ2-3,many,15
TGCGCCAGCAGTGTCGGAGGAACCTATGGCTACACCTTC,CASSVGGTYGYTF,TRBV10-2,NA,TRBJ1-2,few,13
TGTGCCAGTAGTATGACCACCGTGGGACTAGCAGCCTACAATGAGCAGTTCTTC,CASSMTTVGLAAYNEQFF,TRBV19,TRBD2,TRBJ2-1,few,18
TGCAGTGCTAGAGATCTTAGTTTAGGGAACACTGAAGCTTTCTTT,CSARDLSLGNTEAFF,TRBV20-1,NA,TRBJ1-1,few,15
TGTGCCAGCAGGGATCCAATGGTCTCCTACGAGCAGTACTTC,CASRDPMVSYEQYF,TRBV2,NA,TRBJ2-7,NA,14
TGTGCCAGCAGCTTAGTGTATGCGCCAGATACGCAGTATTTT,CASSLVYAPDTQYF,TRBV7-6,NA,TRBJ2-3,many,14
TGTGCCAGCAGCTTGGCGATGGCGGGGGGCAATCAGCCCCAGCATTTT,CASSLAMAGGNQPQHF,TRBV7-6,NA,TRBJ1-5,many,16
TGTGCCAGCAGCTTCCGAGCGGGGGACGAGCAGTACTTC,CASSFRAGDEQYF,TRBV7-3,TRBD2,TRBJ2-7,medium-sized,13
TGTGCCAGCAGCCAACGGACATGGAAGAATTCACCCCTCCACTTT,CASSQRTWKNSPLHF,TRBV5-6,NA,TRBJ1-6,few,15
TGTGCCAGCAGCATAGGACAGGGGAGTTCACCCCTCCACTTT,CASSIGQGSSPLHF,TRBV11-2,TRBD1,TRBJ1-6,few,14
TGTGCCAGCACCATTCGGACAGTTACCTACGAGCAGTACTTC,CASTIRTVTYEQYF,TRBV11-2,NA,TRBJ2-7,NA,14
TGTGCCAGTAGCAATAGCGGGAGTTATGACGAGCAGTACTTC,CASSNSGSYDEQYF,TRBV19,TRBD2,TRBJ2-7,few,14
TGTGCCAGCGCAGCCGGCACGGAGACCCAGTACTTC,CASAAGTETQYF,TRBV11-3,NA,TRBJ2-5,few,12
TGTGCCAGCAGCCCCGGGACTAGCGAGTACAATGAGCAGTTCTTC,CASSPGTSEYNEQFF,TRBV7-3,TRBD2,TRBJ2-1,many,15
TGTGCCAGCAGAATGCAATCTGGGGGGAGTTCACCCCTCCACTTT,CASRMQSGGSSPLHF,TRBV5-4,NA,TRBJ1-6,NA,15
TGTGCCAGCAGCGTTCGACTAGCGGGAGGCCCAGATACGCAGTATTTT,CASSVRLAGGPDTQYF,TRBV5-4,TRBD2,TRBJ2-3,few,16
TGTGCCAGCTCACCCGGGACAAAGGGTGAGACCCAGTACTTC,CASSPGTKGETQYF,TRBV18,NA,TRBJ2-5,NA,14
TGTGCCAGCAGGGCCCAACGGGACAGGGCCTACGAGCAGTACTTC,CASRAQRDRAYEQYF,TRBV2,TRBD1,TRBJ2-7,NA,15
TGTGCCAGCAGCTTAGGGACAGCCCAAGAGACCCAGTACTTC,CASSLGTAQETQYF,TRBV5-4,TRBD1,TRBJ2-5,NA,14
TGTGCCAGCAGCTTAGTCGGGGTTAAGCAGTACTTC,CASSLVGVKQYF,TRBV7-9,NA,TRBJ2-7,NA,12
TGCGCCAGCAGCTCGGGCCTTACGGGGACTGAAGCTTTCTTT,CASSSGLTGTEAFF,TRBV5-1,NA,TRBJ1-1,NA,14
TGTGCCAGCAGCCAACCGGGAACAATGAACACTGAAGCTTTCTTT,CASSQPGTMNTEAFF,TRBV3-1,NA,TRBJ1-1,few,15
TGCGCAGGGCCAATTGGCACAGATACGCAGTATTTT,CAGPIGTDTQYF,TRBV29-1,NA,TRBJ2-3,few,12
TGCGCCAGCGGGGCTGGACTGTACCAAGAGACCCAGTACTTC,CASGAGLYQETQYF,TRBV5-1,NA,TRBJ2-5,few,14
TGTGCCAGCAGCTTCCCTAGCGGGGTGCAGGGTACGCAGTATTTT,CASSFPSGVQGTQYF,TRBV5-4,TRBD2,TRBJ2-3,many,15
TGTGCCAGCCCCGAGGGGGCGGACGGGGAGCTGTTTTTT,CASPEGADGELFF,TRBV7-9,TRBD1,TRBJ2-2,NA,13
TGTGCCAGCAGTTACAAGGGGTGGGACGAGCAGTACTTC,CASSYKGWDEQYF,TRBV6-6,NA,TRBJ2-7,NA,13
TGTGCCAGCAGGGTCGGGGGGAACACCGGGGAGCTGTTTTTT,CASRVGGNTGELFF,TRBV6-1,NA,TRBJ2-2,NA,14
TGTGCCAGCTCACCCCTCCTCGCCGTGGGGTACGGCTACACCTTC,CASSPLLAVGYGYTF,TRBV18,NA,TRBJ1-2,few,15
TGTGCCAGCAGTCACTACGGACAGGGGTTCTATGGCTACACCTTC,CASSHYGQGFYGYTF,TRBV12-3/TRBV12-4,TRBD1,TRBJ1-2,many,15
TGTGCCAGCAGTTTCGGACGGGGGTCCTACGAGCAGTACTTC,CASSFGRGSYEQYF,TRBV12-3/TRBV12-4,NA,TRBJ2-7,NA,14
TGTGCCAGTAGTATAGGACAACAGGGACAGAACACCGGGGAGCTGTTTTTT,CASSIGQQGQNTGELFF,TRBV19,NA,TRBJ2-2,NA,17
TGTGCCAGCAGTCCGACAGGGGGATCCTACGAGCAGTACTTC,CASSPTGGSYEQYF,TRBV27,TRBD1,TRBJ2-7,NA,14
TGCAGCGTTGCAAAGGTCAGGACCTACGAGCAGTACTTC,CSVAKVRTYEQYF,TRBV29-1,NA,TRBJ2-7,NA,13
TGCGCCAGCAGCGGACTTAGCACAGATACGCAGTATTTT,CASSGLSTDTQYF,TRBV5-1,NA,TRBJ2-3,few,13
TGCGCCAGCAGCACTACAGGGGGGGGCGAGCAGTACTTC,CASSTTGGGEQYF,TRBV5-1,NA,TRBJ2-7,NA,13
TGTGCCAGCAGTTTAGGGGGGCTAGAGACCCAGTACTTC,CASSLGGLETQYF,TRBV12-3/TRBV12-4,NA,TRBJ2-5,NA,13
TGTGCCATCAGTCCGGGACAGGGGGGCAATGAGCAGTTCTTC,CAISPGQGGNEQFF,TRBV10-3,TRBD1,TRBJ2-1,NA,14
TGTGCCAGCAGAGAGGGGCCTGGCAACTACGAGCAGTACTTC,CASREGPGNYEQYF,TRBV13,NA,TRBJ2-7,many,14
TGTGCCAGCAGTGAAGTAGCGGGGGCCTACGAGCAGTACTTC,CASSEVAGAYEQYF,TRBV2,TRBD2,TRBJ2-7,NA,14
TGTGCCAGCAGTTTCAGGGGTCGCTCCTACGAGCAGTACTTC,CASSFRGRSYEQYF,TRBV6-5,NA,TRBJ2-7,few,14
TGTGCCAGCAGCTCTCGCACATTGGGGGGCAATGAGCAGTTCTTC,CASSSRTLGGNEQFF,TRBV11-2,NA,TRBJ2-1,NA,15
TGTGCCAGCAGTGAGGCCCTGACAGTCTTGAACACTGAAGCTTTCTTT,CASSEALTVLNTEAFF,TRBV6-1,NA,TRBJ1-1,many,16
TGCGCCAGCACTCTAGGGGGAAAAGATACGCAGTATTTT,CASTLGGKDTQYF,TRBV5-1,NA,TRBJ2-3,NA,13
TGCAGTGCCAAACCGGACGGATCCACCTACGAGCAGTACTTC,CSAKPDGSTYEQYF,TRBV20-1,NA,TRBJ2-7,NA,14
TGTGCCAGCAGACCCCGACAGGGTGAAAAACTGTTTTTT,CASRPRQGEKLFF,TRBV6-6,TRBD1,TRBJ1-4,NA,13
TGCGCCAGCAGGTTCCCCCGGGACAGGGCACTCACAGATACGCAGTATTTT,CASRFPRDRALTDTQYF,TRBV5-1,TRBD1,TRBJ2-3,few,17
TGCGCCAGCAGCCAGGGGCGGGCAGGGAACACCGGGGAGCTGTTTTTT,CASSQGRAGNTGELFF,TRBV4-1,NA,TRBJ2-2,NA,16
TGTGCCAGCAGTTTACGGCCTAGCGGAAGCACAGATACGCAGTATTTT,CASSLRPSGSTDTQYF,TRBV12-3/TRBV12-4,TRBD2,TRBJ2-3,NA,16
TGTGCCAGCAGCTTAGACGGACAGTGGCACACTGAAGCTTTCTTT,CASSLDGQWHTEAFF,TRBV7-9,NA,TRBJ1-1,many,15
TGCAGTGCTACCTACGGGGGGCGTTACAATGAGCAGTTCTTC,CSATYGGRYNEQFF,TRBV20-1,NA,TRBJ2-1,many,14
TGTGCCAGCCCTCTTCGAGTACAGGTCCGATTGGACGAGCAGTACTTC,CASPLRVQVRLDEQYF,TRBV12-3/TRBV12-4,NA,TRBJ2-7,NA,16